The entry below gives a single T cell receptor beta chain sequence along with its context. As originally analysed: The authors estimated nucleated cell counts from reference gene primer amplification. Libraries were prepared by immunoSEQ multiplex PCR; TCRdb keeps only in-frame clonotypes and omits some of them. V and J calls and clone size come straight from that table; D and trimming were deduced from the DNA. The data contain about 200,000 clones, around four fifths of them singletons. This sample stems from a study of blood T cell repertoires in COVID-19. The wider study: PBMCs, B-cell-depleted T cells, or T cells provided the cDNA or gDNA that made up the material.

The V gene's germline CDR1 is LNHNV and CDR2 YYDKDF (reference sequence). The CDR3 consists of 16 residues. V was clipped by 4 bases and J by 4 bases, with 17 bases between them. What was sequenced was peripheral blood. This chain uses TRBV15 with TRBJ2-1, with a weak D call TRBD2 (5 bases). The receptor's source is a human donor in a cohort sampled during active COVID-19. CDR3 sequence reads: CATSTYDTRAYNEQFF. The CDR3, as DNA: TGTGCCACCAGCACATATGATACGCGGGCTTACAATGAGCAGTTCTTC.